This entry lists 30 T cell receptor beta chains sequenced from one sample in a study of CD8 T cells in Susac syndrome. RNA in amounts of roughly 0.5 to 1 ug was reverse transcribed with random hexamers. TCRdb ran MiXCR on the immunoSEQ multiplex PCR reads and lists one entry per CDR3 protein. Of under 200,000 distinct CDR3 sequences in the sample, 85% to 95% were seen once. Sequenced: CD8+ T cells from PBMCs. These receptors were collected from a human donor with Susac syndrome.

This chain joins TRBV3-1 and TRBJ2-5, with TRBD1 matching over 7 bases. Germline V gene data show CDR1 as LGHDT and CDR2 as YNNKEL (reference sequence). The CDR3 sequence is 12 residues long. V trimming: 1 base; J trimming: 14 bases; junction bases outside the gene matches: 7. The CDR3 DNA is TGTGCCAGCAGCCAAGTTTGGGACAGCCCATACTTC. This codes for CASSQVWDSPYF.

The CDR3 DNA reads TGTGCCAGCAACCTGAGGACAGGGTTCTCTTCACCCCTCCACTTT. It is translated as CASNLRTGFSSPLHF. The chain is built from TRBV6-1 and TRBJ1-6, with 8 bases that match TRBD1. This CDR3 has 15 amino acids. The germline V gene has CDR1 MNHNS and CDR2 SASEGT. V lost 7 bases to trimming and J lost 9 bases; unmatched junction nucleotides: 11.

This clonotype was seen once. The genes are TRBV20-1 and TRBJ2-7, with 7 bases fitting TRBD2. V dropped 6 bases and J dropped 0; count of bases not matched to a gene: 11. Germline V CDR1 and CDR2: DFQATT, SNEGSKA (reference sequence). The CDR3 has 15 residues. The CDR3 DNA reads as TGCAGTGCCGGGTTGCCGGGGGGAAACTCCTACGAGCAGTACTTC. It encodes CSAGLPGGNSYEQYF.

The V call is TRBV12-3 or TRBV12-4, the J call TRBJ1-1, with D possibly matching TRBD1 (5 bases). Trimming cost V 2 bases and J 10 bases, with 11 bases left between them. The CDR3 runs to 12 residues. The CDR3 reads CASSLRQSGAFF. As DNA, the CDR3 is TGTGCCAGCAGTTTAAGACAGAGCGGAGCTTTCTTT.

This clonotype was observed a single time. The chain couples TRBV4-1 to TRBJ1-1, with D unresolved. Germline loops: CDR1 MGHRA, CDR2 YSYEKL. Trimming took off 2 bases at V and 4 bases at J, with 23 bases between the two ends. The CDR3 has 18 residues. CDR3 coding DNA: TGCGCCAGCAGCCAAACGGGAGGCAGCTCCCTGGGGAGCACTGAAGCTTTCTTT. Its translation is CASSQTGGSSLGSTEAFF.

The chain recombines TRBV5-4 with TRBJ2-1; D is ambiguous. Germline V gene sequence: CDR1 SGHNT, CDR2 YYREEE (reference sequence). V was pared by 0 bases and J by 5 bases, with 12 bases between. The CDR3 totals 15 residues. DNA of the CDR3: TGTGCCAGCAGCTTGGCCCCAGGAAGTAACAATGAGCAGTTCTTC. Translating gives CASSLAPGSNNEQFF. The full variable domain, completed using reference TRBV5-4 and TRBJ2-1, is ETGVTQSPTHLIKTRGQQVTLRCSSQSGHNTVSWYQQALGQGPQFIFQYYREEENGRGNFPPRFSGLQFPNYSSELNVNALELDDSALYLCASSLAPGSNNEQFFGPGTRLTVL.

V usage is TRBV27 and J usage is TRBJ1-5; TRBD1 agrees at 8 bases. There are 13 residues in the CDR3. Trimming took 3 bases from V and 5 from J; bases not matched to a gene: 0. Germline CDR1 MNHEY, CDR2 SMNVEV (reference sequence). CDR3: CASSLTGDQPQHF. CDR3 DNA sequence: TGTGCCAGCAGTTTGACAGGGGATCAGCCCCAGCATTTT.

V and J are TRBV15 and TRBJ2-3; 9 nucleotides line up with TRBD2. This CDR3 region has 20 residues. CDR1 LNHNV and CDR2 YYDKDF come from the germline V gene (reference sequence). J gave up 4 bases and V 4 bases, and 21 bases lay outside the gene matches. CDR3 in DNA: TGTGCCACCAGCAATTTTGGTTCGCCTAGCGGGGATGGGGACGCAGATACGCAGTATTTT. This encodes CATSNFGSPSGDGDADTQYF.

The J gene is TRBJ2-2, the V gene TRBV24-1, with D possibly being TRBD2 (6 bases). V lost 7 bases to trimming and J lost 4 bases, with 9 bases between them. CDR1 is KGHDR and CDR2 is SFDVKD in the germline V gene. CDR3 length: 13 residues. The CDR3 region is CATRGGSTGELFF. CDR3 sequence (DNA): TGTGCCACCAGGGGAGGAAGCACCGGGGAGCTGTTTTTT.

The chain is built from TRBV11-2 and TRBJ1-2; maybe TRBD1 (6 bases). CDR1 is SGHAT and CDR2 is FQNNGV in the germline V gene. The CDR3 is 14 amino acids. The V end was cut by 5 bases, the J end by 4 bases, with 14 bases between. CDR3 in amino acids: CASSPRQVRYGYTF. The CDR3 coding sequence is TGTGCCAGCAGCCCAAGACAGGTTCGCTATGGCTACACCTTC.

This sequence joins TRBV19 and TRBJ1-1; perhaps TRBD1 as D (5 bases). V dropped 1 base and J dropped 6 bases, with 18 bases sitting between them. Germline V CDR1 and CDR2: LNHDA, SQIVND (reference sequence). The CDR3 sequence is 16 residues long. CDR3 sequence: CASSIGFKGRRSEAFF. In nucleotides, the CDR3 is TGTGCCAGTAGTATAGGTTTCAAGGGGCGGAGGTCTGAAGCTTTCTTT.

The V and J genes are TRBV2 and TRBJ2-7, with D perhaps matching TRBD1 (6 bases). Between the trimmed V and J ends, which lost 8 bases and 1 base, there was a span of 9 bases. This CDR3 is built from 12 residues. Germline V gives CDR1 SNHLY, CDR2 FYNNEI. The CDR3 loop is CASSDRSYEQYF. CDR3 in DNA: TGTGCCAGCTCAGACAGGTCCTACGAGCAGTACTTC.

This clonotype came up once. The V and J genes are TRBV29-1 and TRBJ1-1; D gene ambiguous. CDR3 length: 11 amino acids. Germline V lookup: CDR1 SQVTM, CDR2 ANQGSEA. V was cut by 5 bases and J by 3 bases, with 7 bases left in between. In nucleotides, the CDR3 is TGCAGCGTTCTGGAGGACACTGAAGCTTTCTTT. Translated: CSVLEDTEAFF.

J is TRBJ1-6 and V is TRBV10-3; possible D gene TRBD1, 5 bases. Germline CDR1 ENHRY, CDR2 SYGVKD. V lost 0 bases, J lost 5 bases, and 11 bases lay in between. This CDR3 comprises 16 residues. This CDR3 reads CAISESGGANNSPLHF. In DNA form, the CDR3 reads TGTGCCATCAGTGAGTCAGGAGGGGCAAATAATTCACCCCTCCACTTT.

DNA for the CDR3: TGTGCCACAATCATGAACACTGAAGCTTTCTTT. Residues: CATIMNTEAFF. J is TRBJ1-1 and V is TRBV19, with unresolved D. This CDR3 has 11 residues. In germline, CDR1 is LNHDA, CDR2 SQIVND (reference sequence). V lost 10 bases, J lost 0 bases, and 6 bases lay in between.

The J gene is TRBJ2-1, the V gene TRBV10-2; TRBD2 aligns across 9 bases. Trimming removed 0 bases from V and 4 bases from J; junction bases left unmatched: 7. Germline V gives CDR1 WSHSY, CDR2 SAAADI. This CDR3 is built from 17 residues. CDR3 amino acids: CASSESSGGNMYNEQFF. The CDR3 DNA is TGCGCCAGCAGTGAGTCTAGCGGGGGAAATATGTACAATGAGCAGTTCTTC.

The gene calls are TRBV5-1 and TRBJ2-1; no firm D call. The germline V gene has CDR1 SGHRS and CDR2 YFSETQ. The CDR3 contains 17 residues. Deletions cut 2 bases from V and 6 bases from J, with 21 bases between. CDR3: CASSFATLVVGSNEQFF. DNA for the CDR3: TGCGCCAGCAGCTTCGCGACGCTAGTGGTAGGGTCCAATGAGCAGTTCTTC.

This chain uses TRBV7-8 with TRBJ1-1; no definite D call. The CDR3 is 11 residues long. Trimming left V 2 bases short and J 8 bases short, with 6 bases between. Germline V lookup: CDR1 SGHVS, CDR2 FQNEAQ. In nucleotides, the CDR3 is TGTGCCAGCAGCTTAACGACAGAAGCTTTCTTT. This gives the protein CASSLTTEAFF.

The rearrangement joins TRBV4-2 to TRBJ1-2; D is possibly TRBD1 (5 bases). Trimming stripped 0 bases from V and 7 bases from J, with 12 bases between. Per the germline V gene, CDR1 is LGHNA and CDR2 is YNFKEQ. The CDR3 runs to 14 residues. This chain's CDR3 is CASSQDSGRGGYTF. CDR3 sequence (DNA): TGTGCCAGCAGCCAAGATTCGGGAAGGGGTGGCTACACCTTC.

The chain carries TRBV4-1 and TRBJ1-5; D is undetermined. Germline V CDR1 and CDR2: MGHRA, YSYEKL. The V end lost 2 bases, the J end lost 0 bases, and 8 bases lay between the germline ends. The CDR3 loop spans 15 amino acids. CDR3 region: CASSQQEYSNQPQHF. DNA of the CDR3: TGCGCCAGCAGCCAACAGGAGTATAGCAATCAGCCCCAGCATTTT.

Here the CDR3 DNA reads TGCGCCAGCAGCCCAGCAGCGGTCCACTACGAGCAGTACTTC. As protein: CASSPAAVHYEQYF. This chain uses TRBV5-1 with TRBJ2-7; TRBD2 is a possible D gene (5 bases). The germline V gene has CDR1 SGHRS and CDR2 YFSETQ. The CDR3 spans 14 residues. V lost 4 bases to trimming and J lost 3 bases, with 14 bases between them. The variable domain in full, with the rest retrieved from reference TRBV5-1 and TRBJ2-7, is KAGVTQTPRYLIKTRGQQVTLSCSPISGHRSVSWYQQTPGQGLQFLFEYFSETQRNKGNFPGRFSGRQFSNSRSEMNVSTLELGDSALYLCASSPAAVHYEQYFGPGTRLTVT.

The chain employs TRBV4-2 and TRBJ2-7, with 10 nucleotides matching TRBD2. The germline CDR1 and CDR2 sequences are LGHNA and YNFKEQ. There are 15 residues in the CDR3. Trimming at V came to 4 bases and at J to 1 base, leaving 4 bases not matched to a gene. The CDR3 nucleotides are TGTGCCAGCAGCCCCGGACTAGCGGCATCCTACGAGCAGTACTTC. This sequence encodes CASSPGLAASYEQYF.

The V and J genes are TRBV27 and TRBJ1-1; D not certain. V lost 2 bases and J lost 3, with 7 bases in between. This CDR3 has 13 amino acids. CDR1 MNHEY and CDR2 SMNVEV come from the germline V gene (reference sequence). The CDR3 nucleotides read TGTGCCAGCAGTTTAAGACAAGACACTGAAGCTTTCTTT. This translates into CASSLRQDTEAFF.

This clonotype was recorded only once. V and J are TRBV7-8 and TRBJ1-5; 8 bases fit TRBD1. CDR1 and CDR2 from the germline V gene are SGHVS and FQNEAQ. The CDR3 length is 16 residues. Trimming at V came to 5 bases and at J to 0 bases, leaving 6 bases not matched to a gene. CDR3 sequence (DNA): TGTGCCAGCAGCGTGGACAGGGAACATAGCAATCAGCCCCAGCATTTT. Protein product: CASSVDREHSNQPQHF. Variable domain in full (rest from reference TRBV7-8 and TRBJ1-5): GAGVSQSPRYKVAKRGQDVALRCDPISGHVSLFWYQQALGQGPEFLTYFQNEAQLDKSGLPSDRFFAERPEGSVSTLKIQRTQQEDSAVYLCASSVDREHSNQPQHFGDGTRLSIL.

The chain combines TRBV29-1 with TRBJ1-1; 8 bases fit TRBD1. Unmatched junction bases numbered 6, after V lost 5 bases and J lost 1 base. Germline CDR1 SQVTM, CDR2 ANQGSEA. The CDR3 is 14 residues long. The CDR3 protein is CSVLGQDKNTEAFF. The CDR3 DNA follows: TGCAGCGTTTTGGGACAGGATAAGAACACTGAAGCTTTCTTT.

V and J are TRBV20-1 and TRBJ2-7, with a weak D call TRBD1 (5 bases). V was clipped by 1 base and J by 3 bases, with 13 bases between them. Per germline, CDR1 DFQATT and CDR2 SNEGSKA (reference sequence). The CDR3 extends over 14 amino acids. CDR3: CSARGADSFYEQYF. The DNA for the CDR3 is TGCAGTGCTAGAGGGGCCGACAGTTTCTACGAGCAGTACTTC.

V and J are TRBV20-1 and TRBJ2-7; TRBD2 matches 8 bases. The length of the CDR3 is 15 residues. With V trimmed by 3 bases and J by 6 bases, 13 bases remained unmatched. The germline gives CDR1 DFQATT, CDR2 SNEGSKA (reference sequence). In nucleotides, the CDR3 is TGCAGTGCTAGTGTTCTTTCTGGACTAGCTGGCGAGCAGTACTTC. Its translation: CSASVLSGLAGEQYF.

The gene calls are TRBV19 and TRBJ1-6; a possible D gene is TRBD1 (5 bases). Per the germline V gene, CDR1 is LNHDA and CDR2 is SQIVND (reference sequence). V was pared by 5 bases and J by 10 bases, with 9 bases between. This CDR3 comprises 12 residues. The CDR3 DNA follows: TGTGCCAGTAGTGACAGATTGTCACCCCTCCACTTT. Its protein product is CASSDRLSPLHF.

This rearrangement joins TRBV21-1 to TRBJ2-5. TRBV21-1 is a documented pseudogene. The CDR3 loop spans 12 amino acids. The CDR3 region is CASSAFQETQYF. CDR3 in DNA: TGTGCCAGCAGCGCTTTCCAAGAGACCCAGTACTTC.

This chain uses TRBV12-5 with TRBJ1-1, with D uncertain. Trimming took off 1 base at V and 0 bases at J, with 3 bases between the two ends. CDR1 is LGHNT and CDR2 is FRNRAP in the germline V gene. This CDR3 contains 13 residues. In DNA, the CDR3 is TGTGCTAGTGGTTTGGGTCTGAACACTGAAGCTTTCTTT. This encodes CASGLGLNTEAFF.